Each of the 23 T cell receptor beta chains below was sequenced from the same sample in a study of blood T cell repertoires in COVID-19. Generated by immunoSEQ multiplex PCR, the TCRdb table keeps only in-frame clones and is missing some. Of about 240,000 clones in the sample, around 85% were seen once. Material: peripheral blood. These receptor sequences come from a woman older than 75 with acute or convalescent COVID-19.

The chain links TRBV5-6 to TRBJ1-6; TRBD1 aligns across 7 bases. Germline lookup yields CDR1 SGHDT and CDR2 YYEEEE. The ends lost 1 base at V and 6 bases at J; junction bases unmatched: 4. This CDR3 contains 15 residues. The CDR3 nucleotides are TGTGCCAGCAGCTTGCCAGGGGGACTTAATTCACCCCTCCACTTT. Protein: CASSLPGGLNSPLHF.

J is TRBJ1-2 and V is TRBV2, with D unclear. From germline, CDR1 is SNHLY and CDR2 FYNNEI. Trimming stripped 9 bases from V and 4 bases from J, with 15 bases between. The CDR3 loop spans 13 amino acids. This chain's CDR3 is CASTTEHSYGYTF. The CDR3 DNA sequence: TGTGCCAGTACGACGGAACACAGCTATGGCTACACCTTC.

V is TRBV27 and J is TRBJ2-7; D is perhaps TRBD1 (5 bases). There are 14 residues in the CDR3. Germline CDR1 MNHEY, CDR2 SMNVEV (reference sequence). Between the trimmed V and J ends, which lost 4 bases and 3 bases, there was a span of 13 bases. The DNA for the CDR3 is TGTGCCAGCAGTTCCCTCAGGGATATCTACGAGCAGTACTTC. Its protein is CASSSLRDIYEQYF.

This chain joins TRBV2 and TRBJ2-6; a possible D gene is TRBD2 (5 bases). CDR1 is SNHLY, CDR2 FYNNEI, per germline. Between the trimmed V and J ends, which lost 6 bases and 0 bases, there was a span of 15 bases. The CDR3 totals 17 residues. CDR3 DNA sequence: TGTGCCAGCAGCGACCCCCCCAGCGGCTCTGGGGCCAACGTCCTGACTTTC. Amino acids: CASSDPPSGSGANVLTF. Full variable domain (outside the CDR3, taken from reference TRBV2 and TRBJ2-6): EPEVTQTPSHQVTQMGQEVILRCVPISNHLYFYWYRQILGQKVEFLVSFYNNEISEKSEIFDDQFSVERPDGSNFTLKIRSTKLEDSAMYFCASSDPPSGSGANVLTFGAGSRLTVL.

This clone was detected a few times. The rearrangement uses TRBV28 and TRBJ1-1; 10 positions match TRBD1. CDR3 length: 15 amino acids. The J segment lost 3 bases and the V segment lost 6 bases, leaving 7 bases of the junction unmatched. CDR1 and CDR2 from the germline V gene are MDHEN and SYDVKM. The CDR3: CASRGQGIGDTEAFF. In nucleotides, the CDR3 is TGTGCCAGCAGGGGACAGGGGATCGGGGACACTGAAGCTTTCTTT.

The CDR3 sequence: CASSQDSRGYGYTF. Here the CDR3 DNA reads TGTGCCAGCAGCCAAGATTCTAGAGGCTATGGCTACACCTTC. The chain uses TRBV3-1 (or the pseudogene TRBV3-2) and TRBJ1-2, with D uncertain. Germline CDR1 LGHDT, CDR2 YNNKEL (reference sequence). The CDR3 contains 14 residues. V lost 0 bases, J lost 4 bases, and 9 bases lay in between.

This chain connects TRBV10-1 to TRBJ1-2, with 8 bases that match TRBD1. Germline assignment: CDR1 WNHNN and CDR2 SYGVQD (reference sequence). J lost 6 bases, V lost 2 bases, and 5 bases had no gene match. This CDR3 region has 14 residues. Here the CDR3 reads CASSETDRDHGYTF. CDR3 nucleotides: TGCGCCAGCAGTGAGACGGACAGGGACCATGGCTACACCTTC.

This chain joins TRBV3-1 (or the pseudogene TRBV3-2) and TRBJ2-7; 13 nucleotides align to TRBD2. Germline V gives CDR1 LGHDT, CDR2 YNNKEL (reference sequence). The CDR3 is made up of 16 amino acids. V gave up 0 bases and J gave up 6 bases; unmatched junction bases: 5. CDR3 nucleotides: TGTGCCAGCAGCCAAGATCTACTAGCGGGGGGGTCCGAGCAGTACTTC. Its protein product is CASSQDLLAGGSEQYF.

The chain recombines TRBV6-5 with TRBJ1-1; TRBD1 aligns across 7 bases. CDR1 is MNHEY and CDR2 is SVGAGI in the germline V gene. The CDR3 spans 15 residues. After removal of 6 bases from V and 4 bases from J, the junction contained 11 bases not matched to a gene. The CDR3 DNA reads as TGTGCCAGCAGCAAACCTCAGGGGGGAGGCACTGAAGCTTTCTTT. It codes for CASSKPQGGGTEAFF.

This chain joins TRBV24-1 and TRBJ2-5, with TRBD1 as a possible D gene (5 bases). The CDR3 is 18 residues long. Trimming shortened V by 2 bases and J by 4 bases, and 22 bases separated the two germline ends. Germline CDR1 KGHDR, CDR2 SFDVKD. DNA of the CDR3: TGTGCCACCAGTGATTCAGGAAGACAGACCGATCGGCCAGAGACCCAGTACTTC. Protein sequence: CATSDSGRQTDRPETQYF.

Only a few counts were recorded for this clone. The CDR3 loop is CASTSGQGANSPLHF. CDR3 bases: TGTGCCAGCACCTCGGGACAGGGGGCAAATTCACCCCTCCACTTT. The chain employs TRBV28 and TRBJ1-6; 12 bases agree with TRBD1. Germline lookup yields CDR1 MDHEN and CDR2 SYDVKM. The J segment lost 7 bases and the V segment lost 7 bases, leaving 5 bases of the junction unmatched. The CDR3 spans 15 residues.

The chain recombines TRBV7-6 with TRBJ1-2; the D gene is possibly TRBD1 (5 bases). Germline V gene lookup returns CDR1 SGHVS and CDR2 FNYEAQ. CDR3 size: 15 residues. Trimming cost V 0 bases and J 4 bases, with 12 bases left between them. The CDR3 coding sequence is TGTGCCAGCAGCTTAGCGGAGGGGAGGACCTATGGCTACACCTTC. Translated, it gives CASSLAEGRTYGYTF.

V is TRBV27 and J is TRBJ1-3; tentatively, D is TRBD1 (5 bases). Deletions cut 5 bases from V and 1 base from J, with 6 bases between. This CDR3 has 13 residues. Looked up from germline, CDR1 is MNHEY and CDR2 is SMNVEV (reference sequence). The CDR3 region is CASSPGSGNTIYF. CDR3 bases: TGTGCCAGCAGTCCAGGGTCTGGAAACACCATATATTTT.

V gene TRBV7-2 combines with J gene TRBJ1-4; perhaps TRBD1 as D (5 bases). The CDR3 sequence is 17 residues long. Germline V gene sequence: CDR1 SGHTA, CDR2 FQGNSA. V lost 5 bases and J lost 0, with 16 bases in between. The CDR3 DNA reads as TGTGCCAGCAGCCCGTGGGGGGTTTCAGCAACTAATGAAAAACTGTTTTTT. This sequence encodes CASSPWGVSATNEKLFF.

The CDR3 nucleotides are TGTGCCAGCAGTGCTACCGGGACACCGAACCACGAGCAGTACTTC. Its protein product is CASSATGTPNHEQYF. The rearrangement uses TRBV25-1 and TRBJ2-7, with D maybe TRBD1 (6 bases). V gave up 4 bases and J gave up 5 bases, with 18 bases separating them. The germline V gene has CDR1 MGHDK and CDR2 SYGVNS. This CDR3 region has 15 residues.

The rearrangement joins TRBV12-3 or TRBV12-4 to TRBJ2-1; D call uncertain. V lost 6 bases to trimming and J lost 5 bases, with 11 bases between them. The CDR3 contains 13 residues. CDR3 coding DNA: TGTGCCAGCAGCATCGGTAGCAACAATGAGCAGTTCTTC. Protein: CASSIGSNNEQFF.

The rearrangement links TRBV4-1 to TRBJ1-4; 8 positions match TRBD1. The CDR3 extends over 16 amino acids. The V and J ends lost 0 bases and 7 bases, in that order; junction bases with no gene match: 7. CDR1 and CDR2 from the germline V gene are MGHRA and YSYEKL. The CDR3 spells CASSQESQGAREKLFF. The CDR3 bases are TGCGCCAGCAGCCAAGAGTCTCAGGGGGCGCGTGAAAAACTGTTTTTT.

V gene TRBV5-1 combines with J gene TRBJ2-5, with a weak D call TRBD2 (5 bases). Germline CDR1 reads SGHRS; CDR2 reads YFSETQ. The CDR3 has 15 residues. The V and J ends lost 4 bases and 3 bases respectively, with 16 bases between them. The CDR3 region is CASSPGPGLEETQYF. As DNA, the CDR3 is TGCGCCAGCAGCCCGGGCCCCGGACTGGAAGAGACCCAGTACTTC.

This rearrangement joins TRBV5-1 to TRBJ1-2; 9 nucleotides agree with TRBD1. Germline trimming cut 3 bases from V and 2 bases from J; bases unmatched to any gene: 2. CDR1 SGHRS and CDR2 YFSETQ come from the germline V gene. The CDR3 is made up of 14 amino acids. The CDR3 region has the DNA TGCGCCAGCAGCTCCGGGACAGGGAACTATGGCTACACCTTC. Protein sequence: CASSSGTGNYGYTF.

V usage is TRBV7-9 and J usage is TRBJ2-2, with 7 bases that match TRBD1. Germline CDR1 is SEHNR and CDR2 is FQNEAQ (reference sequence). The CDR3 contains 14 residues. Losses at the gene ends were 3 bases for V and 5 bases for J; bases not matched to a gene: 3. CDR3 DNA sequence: TGTGCCAGCAGCTTTACAGGGGAAACCGGGGAGCTGTTTTTT. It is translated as CASSFTGETGELFF.

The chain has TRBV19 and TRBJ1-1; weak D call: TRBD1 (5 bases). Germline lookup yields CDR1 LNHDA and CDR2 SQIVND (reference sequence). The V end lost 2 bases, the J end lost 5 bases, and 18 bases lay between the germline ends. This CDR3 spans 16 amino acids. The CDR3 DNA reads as TGTGCCAGTAGTATAATGGCAGGGACTGTTCGAACTGAAGCTTTCTTT. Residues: CASSIMAGTVRTEAFF. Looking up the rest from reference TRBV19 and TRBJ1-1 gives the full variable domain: DGGITQSPKYLFRKEGQNVTLSCEQNLNHDAMYWYRQDPGQGLRLIYYSQIVNDFQKGDIAEGYSVSREKKESFPLTVTSAQKNPTAFYLCASSIMAGTVRTEAFFGQGTRLTVV.

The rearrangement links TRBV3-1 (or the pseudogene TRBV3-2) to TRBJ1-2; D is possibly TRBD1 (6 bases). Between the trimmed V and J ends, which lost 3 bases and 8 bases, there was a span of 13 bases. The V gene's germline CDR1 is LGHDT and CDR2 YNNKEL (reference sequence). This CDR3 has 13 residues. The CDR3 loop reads CASSHRDTSGYTF. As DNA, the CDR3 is TGTGCCAGCAGCCATAGGGACACATCAGGCTACACCTTC.

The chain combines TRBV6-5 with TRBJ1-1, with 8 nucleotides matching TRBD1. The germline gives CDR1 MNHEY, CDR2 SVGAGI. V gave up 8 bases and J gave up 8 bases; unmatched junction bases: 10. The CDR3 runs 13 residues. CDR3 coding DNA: TGTGCCAGCGATCGGGGACAGGCTTTAGAAGCTTTCTTT. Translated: CASDRGQALEAFF.